This TCR beta chain derives from a study of PD-L1 blockade in urothelial cancer. Background on the study: Patients commenced intravenous atezolizumab, 1,200 mg every 3 weeks, in 2014.

Synthetic analogs of TCR templates were spiked into every PCR. The method was immunoSEQ multiplex PCR; TCRdb's version includes in-frame clones alone and lacks a portion of them. The sample contains about 130,000 clones, roughly 83% of which appear only once. Time point in this sample: pretreatment peripheral blood. Pretreatment and on-treatment blood mononuclear cell samples were taken, totaling between 1 and 8 time points per patient. The germline V gene encodes CDR1 SGHRS and CDR2 YFSETQ. J was trimmed by 5 bases and V by 0 bases; bases with no gene match: 8. The length of the CDR3 is 16 residues. This receptor was identified in a man between 45 and 60 years old with urothelial cancer. The source material was PBMCs, sampled around atezolizumab (anti-PD-L1) treatment. The chain carries TRBV5-1 and TRBJ2-1; 7 nucleotides line up with TRBD1. The chain's CDR3 is CASSLGDRVLDNEQFF. The CDR3 bases are TGCGCCAGCAGCTTGGGCGACAGGGTGCTGGACAATGAGCAGTTCTTC.